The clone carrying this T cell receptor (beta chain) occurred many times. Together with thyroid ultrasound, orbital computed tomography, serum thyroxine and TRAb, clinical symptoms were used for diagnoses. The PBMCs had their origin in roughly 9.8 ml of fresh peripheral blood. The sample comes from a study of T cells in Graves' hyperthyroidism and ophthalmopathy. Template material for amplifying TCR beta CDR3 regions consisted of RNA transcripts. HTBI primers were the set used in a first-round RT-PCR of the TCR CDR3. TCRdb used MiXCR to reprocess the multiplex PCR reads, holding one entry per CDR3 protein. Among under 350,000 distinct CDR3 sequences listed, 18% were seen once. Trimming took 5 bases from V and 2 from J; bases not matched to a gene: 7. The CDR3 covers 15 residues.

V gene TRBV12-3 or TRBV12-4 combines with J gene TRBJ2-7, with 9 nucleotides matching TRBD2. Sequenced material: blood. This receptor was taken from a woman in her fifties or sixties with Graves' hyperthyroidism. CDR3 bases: TGTGCCAGCAGTGCAGCCGCGGGAGGGCCCTACGAGCAGTACTTC. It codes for CASSAAAGGPYEQYF.